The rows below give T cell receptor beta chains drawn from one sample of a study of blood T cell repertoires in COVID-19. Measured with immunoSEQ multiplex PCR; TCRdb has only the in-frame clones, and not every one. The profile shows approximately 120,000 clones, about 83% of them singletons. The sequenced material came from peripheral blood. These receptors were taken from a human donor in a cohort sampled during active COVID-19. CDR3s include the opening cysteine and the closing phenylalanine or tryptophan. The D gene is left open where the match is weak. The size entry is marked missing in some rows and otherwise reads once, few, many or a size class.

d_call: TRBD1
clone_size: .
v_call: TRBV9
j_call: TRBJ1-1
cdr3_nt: TGTGCCAGCAGCGCGTTGGACAGGATAGCATACACTGAAGCTTTCTTT
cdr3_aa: CASSALDRIAYTEAFF

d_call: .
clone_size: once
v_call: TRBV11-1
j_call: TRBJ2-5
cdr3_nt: TGTGCCAGCAGCTTAGGGGAGTCAGAGACCCAGTACTTC
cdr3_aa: CASSLGESETQYF

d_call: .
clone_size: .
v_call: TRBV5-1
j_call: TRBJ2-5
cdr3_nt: TGCGCCAGCAGCTTAGCTGCGGGGGCGCCCCAAGAGACCCAGTACTTC
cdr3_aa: CASSLAAGAPQETQYF

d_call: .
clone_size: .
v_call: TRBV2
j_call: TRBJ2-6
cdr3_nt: TGTGCCAGCAGCTGGGCAGCATCTGGGGCCAACGTCCTGACTTTC
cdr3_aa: CASSWAASGANVLTF

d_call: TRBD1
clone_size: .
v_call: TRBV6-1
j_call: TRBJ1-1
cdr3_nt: TGTGCCAGCAGTGAAGCTGGCAGGGGGACTGAAGCTTTCTTT
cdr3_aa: CASSEAGRGTEAFF

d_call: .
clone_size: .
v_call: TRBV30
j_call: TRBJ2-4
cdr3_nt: TGTGCCTGGAACCCGGCAGGGGCAAACATTCAGTACTTC
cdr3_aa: CAWNPAGANIQYF

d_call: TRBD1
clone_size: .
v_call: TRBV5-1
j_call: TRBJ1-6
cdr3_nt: TGCGCCAGCAGCATGACAGGGTACAATTCACCCCTCCACTTT
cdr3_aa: CASSMTGYNSPLHF

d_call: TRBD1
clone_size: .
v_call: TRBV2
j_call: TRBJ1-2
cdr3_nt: TGTGCCAGCAGTGCGGGACAGGGCGGGGGAGGCTACACCTTC
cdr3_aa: CASSAGQGGGGYTF

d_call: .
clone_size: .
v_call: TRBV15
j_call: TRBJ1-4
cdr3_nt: TGTGCCACCAGCAGAGGCCCGGTCGGGTCAACTAATGAAAAACTGTTTTTT
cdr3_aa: CATSRGPVGSTNEKLFF

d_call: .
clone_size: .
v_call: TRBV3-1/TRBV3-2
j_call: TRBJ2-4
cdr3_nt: TGTGCCAGCAGCCACCAGGCCAAAAACATTCAGTACTTC
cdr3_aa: CASSHQAKNIQYF

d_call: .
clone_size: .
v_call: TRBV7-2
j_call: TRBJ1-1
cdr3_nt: TGTGCCAGCAGCCTATTCAGGGGCCGGAAGGCTGAAGCTTTCTTT
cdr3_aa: CASSLFRGRKAEAFF

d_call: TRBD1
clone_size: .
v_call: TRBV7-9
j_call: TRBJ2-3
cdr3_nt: TGTGCCAGCAGCTCCAATCAAGGACAGGGGATCACAGATACGCAGTATTTT
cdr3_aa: CASSSNQGQGITDTQYF

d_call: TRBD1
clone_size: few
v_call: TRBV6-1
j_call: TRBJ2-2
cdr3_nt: TGTGCCAGCAGTGGAAAAGTGGACAGGGTCTGGACCGGGGAGCTGTTTTTT
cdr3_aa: CASSGKVDRVWTGELFF

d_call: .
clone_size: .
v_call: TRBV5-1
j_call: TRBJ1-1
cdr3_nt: TGCGCCAGCAGCTTGGGGGAGTACACTGAAGCTTTCTTT
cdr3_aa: CASSLGEYTEAFF

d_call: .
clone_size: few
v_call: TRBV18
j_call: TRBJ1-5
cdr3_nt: TGTGCCAGCTCACCGTTTGATGATCCGGGTCTGCCCCAGCATTTT
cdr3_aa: CASSPFDDPGLPQHF

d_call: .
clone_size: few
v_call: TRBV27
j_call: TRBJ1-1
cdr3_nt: TGTGCCAGCAGTTTAGGGCCCCGACGTGAAGCTTTCTTT
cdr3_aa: CASSLGPRREAFF